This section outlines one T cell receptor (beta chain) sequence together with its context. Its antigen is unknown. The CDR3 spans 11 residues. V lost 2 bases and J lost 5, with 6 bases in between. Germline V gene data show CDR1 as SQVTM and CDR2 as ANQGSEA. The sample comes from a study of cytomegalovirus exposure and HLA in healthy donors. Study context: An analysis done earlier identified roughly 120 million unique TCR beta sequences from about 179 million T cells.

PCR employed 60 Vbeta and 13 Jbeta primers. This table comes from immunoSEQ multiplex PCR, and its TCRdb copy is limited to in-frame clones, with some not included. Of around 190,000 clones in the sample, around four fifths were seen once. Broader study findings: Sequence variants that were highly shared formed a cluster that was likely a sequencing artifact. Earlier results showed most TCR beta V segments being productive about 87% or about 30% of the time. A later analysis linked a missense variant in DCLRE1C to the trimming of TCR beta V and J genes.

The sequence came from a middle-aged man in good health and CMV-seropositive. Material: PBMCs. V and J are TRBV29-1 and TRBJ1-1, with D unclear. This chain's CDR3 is CSVEPGTEAFF. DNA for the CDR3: TGCAGCGTTGAACCCGGGACTGAAGCTTTCTTT.